The present T cell receptor (beta chain) was sequenced within a study of radiotherapy plus CTLA-4 blockade in lung cancer. As for the study in general: Of all patients, approximately 19% responded objectively and 31% showed disease control. The study's findings and limits: Tumor-derived TCR clones expanded in blood after radiotherapy plus ipilimumab. Reported findings show early blood T cell clone dynamics, with interferon-beta, best predicted response.

Focal radiation plus CTLA-4 blockade with ipilimumab was given to patients with chemo-refractory metastatic non-small-cell lung cancer. To note about this clone: Antigen specificity is unknown.

CDR3 size: 15 residues. V was trimmed by 4 bases and J by 3 bases, leaving 14 bases between them. From germline, CDR1 is SGHDT and CDR2 YYEEEE. This table comes from immunoSEQ multiplex PCR, and its TCRdb copy is limited to in-frame clones, with some not included. Here the sample spans about 120,000 clones, roughly 74% being singletons. The receptor's source is a human donor with non-small cell lung cancer who had a partial response to radiotherapy plus ipilimumab. V and J are TRBV5-6 and TRBJ1-5; D possibly corresponds to TRBD1 (5 bases). Source: peripheral blood, taken from a patient treated with radiotherapy plus ipilimumab. DNA of the CDR3: TGTGCCAGCAGCGACAATAGACAGATCAATCAGCCCCAGCATTTT. Translated, it gives CASSDNRQINQPQHF.